This T cell receptor beta chain was recovered during a study of blood T cell repertoires in COVID-19. The wider study: Researchers got acute and convalescent COVID-19 samples from the United States, Italy and Spain. PBMCs, B-cell-depleted T cells, or T cells were the source of the cDNA or gDNA that made up the material.

Original handling: Estimated nucleated cell counts came from reference gene primer amplification. Data came from immunoSEQ multiplex PCR; TCRdb stores just in-frame clones and leaves some out. Clone size and V and J calls were adopted from that table, with D and trimming inferred from the DNA. The sample has just over 650,000 clones; 90% are singletons. Germline CDR1 and CDR2: SNHLY and FYNNEI. Trimming left V 3 bases short and J 2 bases short, with 11 bases between. The CDR3 spans 15 residues. In its sample, this clone was seen a few times. The chain combines TRBV2 with TRBJ1-5; D uncertain. The receptor was isolated from a woman aged 18-30 years with acute or convalescent COVID-19. Specimen: peripheral blood. CDR3 in DNA: TGTGCCAGCAGTGAGGTCCAGGTGGGCAATCAGCCCCAGCATTTT. This translates into CASSEVQVGNQPQHF. Full variable domain (remainder filled in from reference TRBV2 and TRBJ1-5): EPEVTQTPSHQVTQMGQEVILRCVPISNHLYFYWYRQILGQKVEFLVSFYNNEISEKSEIFDDQFSVERPDGSNFTLKIRSTKLEDSAMYFCASSEVQVGNQPQHFGDGTRLSIL.